Here is one T cell receptor (beta chain) with its context. In the original analysis: Reference gene primer amplification in the assay estimated nucleated cell counts. The protocol was immunoSEQ multiplex PCR, while the TCRdb copy is restricted to in-frame clones and leaves out a portion. The V and J calls and clone size come from that table; D and trimming were worked out from the DNA. The data contain approximately 130,000 clones, 75% to 90% of them singletons. This record comes from a study of blood T cell repertoires in COVID-19. Germline V lookup: CDR1 GTSNPN, CDR2 SVGIG (reference sequence). V was pared by 0 bases and J by 2 bases, with 6 bases between. CDR3 size: 13 residues.

The sample comprised PBMCs or T cells enriched from blood (not recorded which). This receptor was obtained from a man aged 25 to 40 who had recovered from COVID-19. The V call is TRBV30, the J call TRBJ2-3, with unresolved D. CDR3 sequence (DNA): TGTGCCTGGAGTGTACAGCCCACAGATACGCAGTATTTT. Translated, it gives CAWSVQPTDTQYF.